This paragraph covers one TCR beta chain sequence. Distinct nucleotide sequences in the sample also encode this CDR3. This entry is derived from a study of shared clonotypes between healthy human individuals. The germline gives CDR1 ENHRY, CDR2 SYGVKD. V was trimmed by 6 bases and J by 2 bases, leaving 8 bases between them. The CDR3 consists of 12 residues. Data came from immunoSEQ multiplex PCR; TCRdb stores just in-frame clones and leaves some out. The table shows hundreds of thousands of clones, with 96% occurring only once. It was CD45RO-negative cells, positively selected for CCR7, that made up naive CD8 cells, with terminally differentiated effector memory CD45RA+ cells excluded.

The rearrangement uses TRBV10-3 and TRBJ2-7; unclear D gene. The source of this sequence is a man between 25 and 39 years old in good health. Sequenced sample: naive CD8+ T cells sorted from blood. The CDR3 reads CAISGGTYEQYF. The CDR3 DNA sequence: TGTGCCATCAGCGGCGGAACCTACGAGCAGTACTTC.